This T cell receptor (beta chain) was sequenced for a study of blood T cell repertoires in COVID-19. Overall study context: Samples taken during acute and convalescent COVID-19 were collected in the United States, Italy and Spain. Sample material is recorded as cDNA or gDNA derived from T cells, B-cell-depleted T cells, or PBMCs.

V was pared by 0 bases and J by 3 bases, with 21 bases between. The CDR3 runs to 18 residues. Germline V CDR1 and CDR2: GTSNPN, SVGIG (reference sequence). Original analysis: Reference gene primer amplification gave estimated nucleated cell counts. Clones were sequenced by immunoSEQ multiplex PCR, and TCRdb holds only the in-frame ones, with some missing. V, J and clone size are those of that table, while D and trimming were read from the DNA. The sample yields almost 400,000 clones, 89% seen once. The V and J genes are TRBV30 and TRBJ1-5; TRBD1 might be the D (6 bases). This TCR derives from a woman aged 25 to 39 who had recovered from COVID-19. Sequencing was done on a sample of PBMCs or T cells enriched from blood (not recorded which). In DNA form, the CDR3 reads TGTGCCTGGAGTGTGCCAGGGGTCTTTGGGAATATCAATCAGCCCCAGCATTTT. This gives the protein CAWSVPGVFGNINQPQHF.